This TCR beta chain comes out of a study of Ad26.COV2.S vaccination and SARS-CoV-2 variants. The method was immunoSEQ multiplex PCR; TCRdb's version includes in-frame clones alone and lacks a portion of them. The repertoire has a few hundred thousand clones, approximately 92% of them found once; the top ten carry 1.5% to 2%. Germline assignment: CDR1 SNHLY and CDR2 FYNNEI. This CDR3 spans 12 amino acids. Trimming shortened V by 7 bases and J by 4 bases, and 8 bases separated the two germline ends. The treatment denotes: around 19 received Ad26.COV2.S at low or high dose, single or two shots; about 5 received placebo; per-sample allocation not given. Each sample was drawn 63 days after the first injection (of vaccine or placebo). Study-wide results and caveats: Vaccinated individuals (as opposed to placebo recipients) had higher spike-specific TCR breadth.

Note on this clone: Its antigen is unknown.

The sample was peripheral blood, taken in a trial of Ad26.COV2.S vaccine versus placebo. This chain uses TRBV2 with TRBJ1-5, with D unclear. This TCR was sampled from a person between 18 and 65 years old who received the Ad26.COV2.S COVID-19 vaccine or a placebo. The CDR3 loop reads CASTAENQPQHF. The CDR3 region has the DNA TGTGCCAGCACCGCGGAAAATCAGCCCCAGCATTTT.